These 21 T cell receptor beta chains were sequenced from one sample in a study of immune evolution from preneoplasia to lung adenocarcinoma. Profiling relied on immunoSEQ multiplex PCR, and the TCRdb table lists in-frame clones only, not all of them. The sample includes over 3,500 clones, about 78% of them seen just once. Sequencing input: FFPE minimally invasive lung adenocarcinoma tissue. These receptors originate from a person aged 60 to 85 with lung adenocarcinoma.

The chain employs TRBV15 and TRBJ1-2, with TRBD1 identical over 8 bases. The CDR3 covers 15 residues. CDR1 is LNHNV, CDR2 YYDKDF, per germline (reference sequence). V was pared by 3 bases and J by 4 bases, with 7 bases of the junction left unmatched. CDR3 sequence: CATSRAGTGGYGYTF. Here the CDR3 DNA reads TGTGCCACCAGCAGGGCCGGTACAGGGGGCTATGGCTACACCTTC.

The chain combines TRBV7-2 with TRBJ1-3, with D unresolved. Trimming stripped 2 bases from V and 2 bases from J, with 4 bases between. CDR1 and CDR2 (germline): SGHTA, FQGNSA. The CDR3 is 13 residues long. CDR3 nucleotide sequence: TGTGCCAGCAGCTTAAATCCTGGAAACACCATATATTTT. Protein: CASSLNPGNTIYF. Variable domain in full (rest from reference TRBV7-2 and TRBJ1-3): GAGVSQSPSNKVTEKGKDVELRCDPISGHTALYWYRQSLGQGLEFLIYFQGNSAPDKSGLPSDRFSAERTGGSVSTLTIQRTQQEDSAVYLCASSLNPGNTIYFGEGSWLTVV.

The chain carries TRBV7-8 and TRBJ2-7; 11 bases map to TRBD2. The CDR3 has 15 residues. After removal of 3 bases from V and 6 bases from J, the junction contained 7 bases not matched to a gene. CDR1 is SGHVS, CDR2 FQNEAQ, per germline. CDR3 DNA: TGTGCCAGCAGCTTGATAGCGGGAGGGCCCTCCGAGCAGTACTTC. It codes for CASSLIAGGPSEQYF.

A few counts support this clone. The V gene is TRBV19, the J gene TRBJ2-2, with TRBD1 matching 9 bases. This CDR3 is 14 amino acids long. Germline CDR1 reads LNHDA; CDR2 reads SQIVND (reference sequence). V lost 4 bases, J lost 5 bases, and 2 bases stayed unmatched. CDR3 protein: CASSRDRVTGELFF. CDR3 in DNA: TGTGCCAGTAGTAGGGACAGGGTTACCGGGGAGCTGTTTTTT.

The chain links TRBV9 to TRBJ1-3; possible D gene TRBD1, 5 bases. CDR3 length equals 15 residues. Germline-derived CDR1 and CDR2 are SGDLS and YYNGEE. The V end lost 0 bases, the J end lost 8 bases, and 15 bases lay between the germline ends. As DNA, the CDR3 is TGTGCCAGCAGCGTAGCTTCAGGGCGCGGAGACACCATATATTTT. Its protein is CASSVASGRGDTIYF.

The genes are TRBV28 and TRBJ2-1; D is uncertain. The CDR3 has 13 residues. The V and J ends lost 4 bases and 5 bases respectively, with 9 bases between them. CDR1 is MDHEN and CDR2 is SYDVKM in the germline V gene. The CDR3 region is CASSSQLDNEQFF. CDR3 nucleotides: TGTGCCAGCAGTTCCCAGTTAGACAATGAGCAGTTCTTC.

The chain couples TRBV13 to TRBJ1-1; no definite D call. The CDR3 consists of 13 residues. Germline-derived CDR1 and CDR2 are PRHDT and FYEKMQ (reference sequence). The V and J ends lost 0 bases and 8 bases respectively, with 10 bases between them. CDR3 amino acids: CASSLGLNLEAFF. For the CDR3, the DNA is TGTGCCAGCAGCTTAGGCTTAAATTTGGAAGCTTTCTTT. The full variable domain, with the rest looked up from reference TRBV13 and TRBJ1-1, is AAGVIQSPRHLIKEKRETATLKCYPIPRHDTVYWYQQGPGQDPQFLISFYEKMQSDKGSIPDRFSAQQFSDYHSELNMSSLELGDSALYFCASSLGLNLEAFFGQGTRLTVV.

J is TRBJ2-1 and V is TRBV30, with no clear D. Trimming took 4 bases from V and 13 from J, leaving 17 bases between them. CDR3 length: 12 residues. Germline-derived CDR1 and CDR2 are GTSNPN and SVGIG (reference sequence). The CDR3 reads CAWTTRRLSQFF. In DNA form, the CDR3 reads TGTGCCTGGACGACCCGCCGGTTATCTCAGTTCTTC.

The V call is TRBV28, the J call TRBJ1-1; D is perhaps TRBD1 (6 bases). The germline gives CDR1 MDHEN, CDR2 SYDVKM. The CDR3 has 13 residues. The V and J ends lost 4 bases and 1 base respectively, with 7 bases between them. For the CDR3, the DNA is TGTGCCAGCAGTTCCAGGGGGAACACTGAAGCTTTCTTT. This sequence encodes CASSSRGNTEAFF.

The chain employs TRBV2 and TRBJ2-2; D unclear. CDR1 is SNHLY, CDR2 FYNNEI, per germline. The CDR3 consists of 12 residues. V was cut by 5 bases and J by 6 bases, with 7 bases left in between. CDR3 protein: CASSFRSGELFF. In nucleotides, the CDR3 is TGTGCCAGCAGTTTTAGATCCGGGGAGCTGTTTTTT.

As to this clone: Sequence at one end of the junction differs from germline and may be a read error. The chain is built from TRBV7-6 and TRBJ1-4; 9 nucleotides align to TRBD1. This CDR3 region has 16 residues. Germline V CDR1 and CDR2: SGHVS, FNYEAQ. The CDR3, as DNA: TGTGCCAGCAGCTTAGGAGGGACAGGGAGTAATGAAAAACTATTTTTT. The encoded protein is CASSLGGTGSNEKLFF.

This chain links TRBV11-2 with TRBJ2-7; D might be TRBD2 (6 bases). Trimming removed 5 bases at V and 6 bases at J, with 14 bases between. Germline V lookup: CDR1 SGHAT, CDR2 FQNNGV. This CDR3 has 13 residues. The CDR3 nucleotides read TGTGCCAGCAGCCCAGGGCGGGGAGGCGAGCAGTACTTC. Protein: CASSPGRGGEQYF. Combining the CDR3 with reference TRBV11-2 and TRBJ2-7 gives the whole variable domain EAGVAQSPRYKIIEKRQSVAFWCNPISGHATLYWYQQILGQGPKLLIQFQNNGVVDDSQLPKDRFSAERLKGVDSTLKIQPAKLEDSAVYLCASSPGRGGEQYFGPGTRLTVT.

The chain couples TRBV27 to TRBJ1-2; D is perhaps TRBD1 (5 bases). Trimming stripped 0 bases from V and 3 bases from J, with 11 bases between. The germline V gene has CDR1 MNHEY and CDR2 SMNVEV (reference sequence). The CDR3 is 15 residues long. The CDR3 DNA sequence: TGTGCCAGCAGTTTATCCCCAGGGACCTACTATGGCTACACCTTC. Its translation is CASSLSPGTYYGYTF.

V is TRBV7-2 and J is TRBJ2-2; D not certain. The V gene's germline CDR1 is SGHTA and CDR2 FQGNSA. CDR3 size: 16 residues. The V and J ends lost 3 bases and 1 base respectively, with 12 bases between them. CDR3 DNA sequence: TGTGCCAGCAGCTTGCCGGTACTAAGGAACACCGGGGAGCTGTTTTTT. The encoded protein is CASSLPVLRNTGELFF.

The chain employs TRBV30 and TRBJ1-4, with TRBD1 as a possible D gene (5 bases). This CDR3 has 17 amino acids. Germline V gene data show CDR1 as GTSNPN and CDR2 as SVGIG (reference sequence). Trimming removed 2 bases at V and 0 bases at J, with 16 bases between. This CDR3 reads CAWSRGASTTTNEKLFF. CDR3 in DNA: TGTGCCTGGAGTAGGGGAGCAAGTACCACAACTAATGAAAAACTGTTTTTT.

V usage is TRBV2 and J usage is TRBJ2-3; unclear D gene. Germline values: CDR1 SNHLY, CDR2 FYNNEI. The CDR3 sequence is 12 residues long. V was trimmed by 0 bases and J by 8 bases, leaving 6 bases between them. CDR3 sequence: CASSEALRTQYF. Written as DNA, the CDR3 is TGTGCCAGCAGTGAAGCGCTACGTACGCAGTATTTT.

J is TRBJ1-5 and V is TRBV28; D may be TRBD1 (6 bases). Trimming cost V 6 bases and J 6 bases, with 12 bases left between them. There are 13 residues in the CDR3. In germline, CDR1 is MDHEN, CDR2 SYDVKM. CDR3 nucleotide sequence: TGTGCCAGCAGCCTGGACAGTCGTCAGCCCCAGCATTTT. Translated: CASSLDSRQPQHF.

The V call is TRBV25-1, the J call TRBJ2-7, with TRBD1 as a possible D gene (5 bases). Trimming took off 3 bases at V and 8 bases at J, with 17 bases between the two ends. Germline lookup yields CDR1 MGHDK and CDR2 SYGVNS. The CDR3 loop spans 14 amino acids. Here the CDR3 reads CASSDNRPPLKQYF. The CDR3 region has the DNA TGTGCCAGCAGTGATAACAGGCCGCCTTTGAAGCAGTACTTC.

The rearrangement joins TRBV5-6 to TRBJ2-5; no reliable D call. Trimming pared 5 bases from V and 5 bases from J, leaving 13 bases between. The V gene's germline CDR1 is SGHDT and CDR2 YYEEEE. This CDR3 is built from 13 residues. CDR3 bases: TGTGCCAGCAGTTTGAGATCCCGTGAGACCCAGTACTTC. Translation: CASSLRSRETQYF. The whole variable domain, remainder taken from reference TRBV5-6 and TRBJ2-5, is DAGVTQSPTHLIKTRGQQVTLRCSPKSGHDTVSWYQQALGQGPQFIFQYYEEEERQRGNFPDRFSGHQFPNYSSELNVNALLLGDSALYLCASSLRSRETQYFGPGTRLLVL.

J is TRBJ1-1 and V is TRBV28, with 7 positions matching TRBD1. The CDR3 contains 13 residues. The V gene's germline CDR1 is MDHEN and CDR2 SYDVKM. V was clipped by 2 bases and J by 11 bases; unmatched bases: 8. CDR3 region: CASSLLRGRVAFF. CDR3 DNA sequence: TGTGCCAGCAGTTTACTAAGGGGGCGGGTGGCTTTCTTT.

The chain is built from TRBV7-8 and TRBJ2-5; perhaps TRBD2 as D (6 bases). The ends were cut back, 8 bases at V and 4 bases at J, with 14 bases in the middle. Per germline, CDR1 SGHVS and CDR2 FQNEAQ. CDR3 length equals 13 residues. The CDR3 nucleotides read TGTGCCAGCTTAGGAGGGCCGGGAGAGACCCAGTACTTC. Protein product: CASLGGPGETQYF.